This T cell receptor beta chain was recovered during a study of cytomegalovirus exposure and HLA in healthy donors. Notes on the study in general: A later analysis reportedly identified an Asian-associated ancestry cluster as carrying fewer N-insertions than the approximately 640-donor mean. It was 150 or so TCR beta chains that were listed as cytomegalovirus-associated.

The PCR made use of 60 Vbeta and 13 Jbeta primers. Repertoires were generated with immunoSEQ multiplex PCR, while TCRdb's copy carries only in-frame clones and drops some. The sample holds roughly 150,000 clones, around 77% seen once. With respect to this clone: Its antigen is as yet unknown.

This clonotype was obtained from a woman between 40 and 55 years old in good health and CMV-seronegative. Sequenced: PBMCs.

The CDR3 nucleotides are TGTGCCAGCAGTTTTAATAGCGGACAAGAGACCCAGTACTTC. This encodes CASSFNSGQETQYF. This chain joins TRBV27 and TRBJ2-5, with D maybe TRBD2 (6 bases). V lost 3 bases, J lost 2 bases, and 10 bases lay in between. Germline CDR1 MNHEY, CDR2 SMNVEV (reference sequence). CDR3 length: 14 residues.